Each of the 23 T cell receptor beta chains below was sequenced from the same sample in a study of blood T cell repertoires in COVID-19. Profiling relied on immunoSEQ multiplex PCR, and the TCRdb table lists in-frame clones only, not all of them. The top ten hold roughly a sixth of the sample, which has 95,000 to 100,000 clones, roughly nine tenths seen once. Sample: peripheral blood. These receptors all come from a man aged 45-60 years with acute or convalescent COVID-19.

The V gene is TRBV7-8, the J gene TRBJ1-1; 7 bases are a match to TRBD1. CDR1 and CDR2 (germline): SGHVS, FQNEAQ. The CDR3 runs 15 residues. V shed 5 bases and J 4 bases; nucleotides not matched to a gene: 10. The chain's CDR3 is CASSNEQGRATEAFF. The CDR3 DNA reads TGTGCCAGCAGCAACGAACAGGGGCGGGCCACTGAAGCTTTCTTT.

V gene TRBV6-5 combines with J gene TRBJ1-5; D is perhaps TRBD1 (6 bases). The CDR3 has 15 residues. The V end was cut by 5 bases, the J end by 5 bases, with 16 bases between. Germline CDR1 and CDR2: MNHEY and SVGAGI. The CDR3 protein is CASSRGGDWDQPQHF. In nucleotides, the CDR3 is TGTGCCAGCAGTCGAGGGGGGGATTGGGATCAGCCCCAGCATTTT.

As for this clone: Other DNA sequences of this sample code for an identical CDR3. The chain combines TRBV5-1 with TRBJ1-1; no reliable D call. Germline-derived CDR1 and CDR2 are SGHRS and YFSETQ. Trimming stripped 2 bases from V and 7 bases from J, with 6 bases between. The CDR3 is 11 amino acids. The CDR3 DNA follows: TGCGCCAGCAGCTTCGCCGGTGAAGCTTTCTTT. Its translation: CASSFAGEAFF.

J is TRBJ1-4 and V is TRBV5-1; unclear D gene. Germline CDR1 and CDR2: SGHRS and YFSETQ. The V and J ends lost 4 bases and 2 bases respectively, with 12 bases between them. The CDR3 is 15 amino acids. This CDR3 is CASSLSLGTNEKLFF. In DNA, the CDR3 is TGCGCCAGCAGCCTTTCCCTGGGCACTAATGAAAAACTGTTTTTT.

The V call is TRBV14, the J call TRBJ1-2, with TRBD1 identical over 9 bases. Looked up from germline, CDR1 is SGHDN and CDR2 is FVKESK. The CDR3 is made up of 15 amino acids. V was clipped by 4 bases and J by 4 bases; unmatched bases: 7. The CDR3 here is CASSLQGARSYGYTF. CDR3 sequence (DNA): TGTGCCAGCAGCCTACAGGGGGCTCGGAGCTATGGCTACACCTTC.

This sequence joins TRBV3-1 (or the pseudogene TRBV3-2) and TRBJ2-3, with 12 bases that match TRBD2. Germline V gives CDR1 LGHDT, CDR2 YNNKEL (reference sequence). The CDR3 covers 18 residues. V was pared by 4 bases and J by 1 base, with 9 bases of the junction left unmatched. CDR3 sequence reads: CASSPLGRLAGGTDTQYF. CDR3 sequence (DNA): TGTGCCAGCAGCCCCCTCGGAAGACTAGCGGGGGGCACAGATACGCAGTATTTT.

This chain uses TRBV7-9 with TRBJ1-1; a weak D match, TRBD1 (6 bases). CDR3 length: 15 amino acids. Trimming pared 3 bases from V and 3 bases from J, leaving 14 bases between. CDR1 and CDR2 from the germline V gene are SEHNR and FQNEAQ (reference sequence). The CDR3 reads CASSLGAGVDTEAFF. DNA of the CDR3: TGTGCCAGCAGCTTGGGGGCAGGGGTGGACACTGAAGCTTTCTTT.

The V call is TRBV6-6, the J call TRBJ2-1, with 11 positions matching TRBD1. Germline-derived CDR1 and CDR2 are MNHNY and SVGAGI (reference sequence). V dropped 6 bases and J dropped 7; count of bases not matched to a gene: 8. This CDR3 is 15 amino acids long. CDR3 loop: CASSGRDRGGNEQFF. The CDR3, as DNA: TGTGCCAGCAGCGGCCGGGACAGGGGGGGGAATGAGCAGTTCTTC.

A single count supports this clone. V gene TRBV5-6 combines with J gene TRBJ1-1; TRBD1 matches at 8 bases. This CDR3 comprises 15 residues. Germline V gene data show CDR1 as SGHDT and CDR2 as YYEEEE. J gave up 2 bases and V 4 bases, and 7 bases lay outside the gene matches. The chain's CDR3 is CASSGRTGTNTEAFF. In nucleotides, the CDR3 is TGTGCCAGCAGCGGGAGGACAGGGACCAACACTGAAGCTTTCTTT.

The genes are TRBV5-5 and TRBJ1-2, with 12 bases lining up with TRBD1. Germline V gene sequence: CDR1 SGHKS, CDR2 YYEKEE (reference sequence). This CDR3 region has 16 residues. V gave up 5 bases and J gave up 5 bases; unmatched junction bases: 10. CDR3 residues: CASSSPGQGADYGYTF. The CDR3 DNA reads as TGTGCCAGCAGTTCACCGGGACAGGGGGCAGATTATGGCTACACCTTC.

This clone was seen once. This chain connects TRBV14 to TRBJ2-2; tentative D call: TRBD1 (5 bases). From germline, CDR1 is SGHDN and CDR2 FVKESK. The CDR3 covers 14 residues. V lost 2 bases, J lost 7 bases, and 11 bases lay in between. The CDR3 region is CASSQRQGGGELFF. In DNA, the CDR3 is TGTGCCAGCAGCCAACGGCAGGGCGGCGGGGAGCTGTTTTTT.

This chain uses TRBV9 with TRBJ2-1; D is possibly TRBD1 (6 bases). Looked up from germline, CDR1 is SGDLS and CDR2 is YYNGEE. CDR3 length: 15 residues. V was cut by 4 bases and J by 1 base, with 12 bases left in between. The CDR3 sequence is CASSPQGRSYNEQFF. DNA of the CDR3: TGTGCCAGCAGCCCCCAGGGGCGGTCCTACAATGAGCAGTTCTTC.

The J gene is TRBJ1-4, the V gene TRBV2; 8 nucleotides align to TRBD1. This CDR3 comprises 14 residues. J gave up 3 bases and V 6 bases, and 3 bases lay outside the gene matches. From germline, CDR1 is SNHLY and CDR2 FYNNEI. DNA for the CDR3: TGTGCCAGCAGGATGACAGGGGCTAATGAAAAACTGTTTTTT. This sequence encodes CASRMTGANEKLFF.

CDR3 sequence: CASSKLSGLAGTDTQYF. Written as DNA, the CDR3 is TGTGCCAGCAGCAAACTATCAGGACTAGCGGGTACCGATACGCAGTATTTT. The chain carries TRBV5-6 and TRBJ2-3; 11 nucleotides match TRBD2. The germline V gene has CDR1 SGHDT and CDR2 YYEEEE. This CDR3 comprises 17 residues. V shed 4 bases and J 6 bases; nucleotides not matched to a gene: 13.

This clone appeared once. V and J are TRBV9 and TRBJ2-7, with TRBD1 matching 8 bases. The CDR3 runs 24 residues. The ends lost 6 bases at V and 0 bases at J; junction bases unmatched: 35. The V gene's germline CDR1 is SGDLS and CDR2 YYNGEE. The CDR3: CASTPIKGPKAADKTGESSYEQYF. Here the CDR3 DNA reads TGTGCCAGCACCCCCATCAAAGGGCCCAAGGCGGCCGACAAGACAGGGGAAAGCTCCTACGAGCAGTACTTC.

The chain uses TRBV19 and TRBJ1-5; 10 nucleotides align to TRBD1. This CDR3 is built from 16 residues. V was clipped by 5 bases and J by 2 bases; unmatched bases: 6. Germline V gene sequence: CDR1 LNHDA, CDR2 SQIVND (reference sequence). CDR3 coding DNA: TGTGCCAGTAGTCCTCGACAGGGGGCTGGCAATCAGCCCCAGCATTTT. This encodes CASSPRQGAGNQPQHF. Combining the CDR3 with reference TRBV19 and TRBJ1-5 gives the whole variable domain DGGITQSPKYLFRKEGQNVTLSCEQNLNHDAMYWYRQDPGQGLRLIYYSQIVNDFQKGDIAEGYSVSREKKESFPLTVTSAQKNPTAFYLCASSPRQGAGNQPQHFGDGTRLSIL.

This clone was counted only a few times. The rearrangement joins TRBV10-1 to TRBJ1-4; 7 bases are shared with TRBD1. The junction had 9 bases not matched to a gene; V was cut back by 6 bases and J by 8 bases. Germline CDR1 reads WNHNN; CDR2 reads SYGVQD (reference sequence). The CDR3 runs to 14 residues. Here the CDR3 DNA reads TGCGCCAGCAGCCTTGACAGGGTTGGAGAAAAACTGTTTTTT. This translates into CASSLDRVGEKLFF.

The chain couples TRBV5-4 to TRBJ1-2; 7 nucleotides match TRBD1. Germline V gives CDR1 SGHNT, CDR2 YYREEE (reference sequence). CDR3 size: 16 residues. Trimming cost V 1 base and J 4 bases; bases outside gene matches: 10. CDR3 in amino acids: CASSLPRTGPGYGYTF. DNA of the CDR3: TGTGCCAGCAGCTTGCCTAGGACAGGCCCCGGCTATGGCTACACCTTC.

This chain uses TRBV18 with TRBJ2-7, with TRBD2 matching over 11 bases. Trimming took 6 bases from V and 6 from J; bases not matched to a gene: 13. This CDR3 has 16 residues. Germline V CDR1 and CDR2: KGHSH, LQKENI. CDR3 DNA: TGTGCCAGCTCTCTTTTAGGACTAGCGGGTACCCTCGAGCAGTACTTC. Its translation is CASSLLGLAGTLEQYF. The full variable domain, with the rest looked up from reference TRBV18 and TRBJ2-7, is NAGVMQNPRHLVRRRGQEARLRCSPMKGHSHVYWYRQLPEEGLKFMVYLQKENIIDESGMPKERFSAEFPKEGPSILRIQQVVRGDSAAYFCASSLLGLAGTLEQYFGPGTRLTVT.

CDR3 region: CASSPGNSYEQYF. As DNA, the CDR3 is TGTGCCAGCAGCCCAGGGAACTCCTACGAGCAGTACTTC. The gene calls are TRBV5-6 and TRBJ2-7; D is perhaps TRBD1 (5 bases). The germline gives CDR1 SGHDT, CDR2 YYEEEE. This CDR3 contains 13 residues. Deletions cut 4 bases from V and 0 bases from J, with 8 bases between.

This sequence joins TRBV13 and TRBJ2-3; 9 bases fit TRBD1. In germline, CDR1 is PRHDT, CDR2 FYEKMQ (reference sequence). V was pared by 5 bases and J by 0 bases, with 9 bases of the junction left unmatched. This CDR3 spans 17 amino acids. The chain's CDR3 is CASSLGTGYQSTDTQYF. The DNA of the CDR3 is TGTGCCAGCAGCCTTGGGACAGGGTACCAGAGCACAGATACGCAGTATTTT.

This sequence joins TRBV5-1 and TRBJ2-2, with D perhaps TRBD2 (6 bases). The ends were cut back, 7 bases at V and 14 bases at J, with 15 bases in the middle. The CDR3 is made up of 11 amino acids. The germline CDR1 and CDR2 sequences are SGHRS and YFSETQ. Here the CDR3 DNA reads TGCGCCAGCGAGGAGGGTAGTAAACTGTTTTTT. Translated: CASEEGSKLFF.

V gene TRBV6-2 or TRBV6-3 combines with J gene TRBJ2-7, with unresolved D. V was shortened by 0 bases and J by 6 bases, with 9 bases between the two germline ends. The CDR3 covers 13 residues. Germline V lookup: CDR1 MNHEY, CDR2 SVGEGT. CDR3 in amino acids: CASSYSQTFEQYF. The CDR3 DNA sequence: TGTGCCAGCAGTTACTCCCAGACATTCGAGCAGTACTTC.